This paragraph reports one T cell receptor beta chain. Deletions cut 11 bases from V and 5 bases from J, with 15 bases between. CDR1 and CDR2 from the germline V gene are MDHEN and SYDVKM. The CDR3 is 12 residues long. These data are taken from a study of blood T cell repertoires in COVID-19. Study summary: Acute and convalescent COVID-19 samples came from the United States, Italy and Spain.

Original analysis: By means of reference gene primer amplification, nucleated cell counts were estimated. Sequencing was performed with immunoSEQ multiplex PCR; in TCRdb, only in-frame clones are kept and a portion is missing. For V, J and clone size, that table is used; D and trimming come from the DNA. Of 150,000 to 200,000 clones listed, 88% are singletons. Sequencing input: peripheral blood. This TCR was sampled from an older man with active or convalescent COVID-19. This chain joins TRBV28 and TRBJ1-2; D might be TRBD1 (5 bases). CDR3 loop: CASGRERYGYTF. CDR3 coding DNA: TGTGCCTCGGGGCGGGAAAGGTATGGCTACACCTTC.